Sequencing of this T cell receptor (beta chain) was carried out in a study of ipilimumab plus nivolumab after autologous stem cell transplantation (dated by TCRdb to the early 2020s). Context from the whole study: The median number of doses that trial patients received was a few for ipilimumab and 8 or 9 for nivolumab. Both primary refractory and relapsed disease were represented in the DLBCL cohort, where 18-month progression-free survival was roughly 89% and 26%, respectively. Patients undergoing autologous transplant for high-risk diffuse large B cell lymphoma, mature T cell lymphoma, or multiple myeloma were enrolled in the trial. The intent-to-treat population of the trial was made up of a few dozen patients.

General conclusions and limits of the study: The authors concluded that, as post-transplant consolidation, combined checkpoint inhibition appeared tolerable. The authors stated that profiles of the T cell receptor repertoire, regulatory T cell phenotype and gut microbiota provided a biologic rationale for studying this approach further.

Receptor amplification or capture employed the immunoSEQ multiplex PCR assay. The source is immuneACCESS, and TCRdb retained only in-frame sequences with V and J called. Part of the clones is not carried over; for the studies checked, unresolved V genes explain less than half of this, and the remainder is unexplained. The sample table holds 77,000 or so clones, of which about 83% were seen once. Around 2% of the sample comes from the top ten. In regard to this clone: No antigen is known for it. Nothing much larger sits one base from this clone, and base qualities are not available.

Checkpoint therapy began 14 to 28 days after autologous transplant, with ipilimumab given at 1 mg/kg intravenously on day 1 of selected weeks. Nivolumab was administered at 3 mg/kg intravenously on day 1 of weeks 1, 4, 7, 10, and every two weeks through week 26. The study was a Phase Ib clinical trial testing combined checkpoint inhibition with ipilimumab and nivolumab as consolidation after autologous stem cell transplantation. The sequences come from PBMCs, collected in a trial of ipilimumab plus nivolumab as post-transplant consolidation. This sequence was found in a male donor with diffuse large B-cell lymphoma.

CDR3 reads: CASSLGAGVDTQYF. DNA sequence: TGTGCCAGCAGCTTAGGAGCGGGGGTGGATACGCAGTATTTT. The chain employs TRBV7-2 and TRBJ2-3; TRBD2 fits 8 bases in the junction. The CDR3 has 14 amino acids, counting the end cysteine and phenylalanine. This entry keeps only the CDR3 DNA: 42 bases, framed from base 1. Reading the germline V gene gives CDR1 SGHTA and CDR2 FQGNSA. Ends trimmed: V by 1 base, J by 6 bases; bases unmatched to a gene: 3.